This TCR beta chain originates from a study of post-analysis software for immune sequencing data. TCR beta cDNA libraries had unique molecular identifiers. In TCRdb, the PCR reads were re-called with MiXCR into one record per CDR3 protein. The sample carries 700,000 to 800,000 distinct CDR3 sequences, about 27% recorded once. Study results and limitations: Multiple sclerosis was associated with a significant reduction in normalized Chao1 diversity relative to controls.

This clonotype has just a few counts. Its antigen is not identified. The specimen was blood. This TCR came from a girl aged 10 to 17 with multiple sclerosis.

The CDR3 DNA sequence: TGTGCCAGCACTCCTCAGATGGGGCTATCTGGGGCCAACGTCCTGACTTTC. This encodes CASTPQMGLSGANVLTF. The chain is built from TRBV12-3 or TRBV12-4 and TRBJ2-6; D is perhaps TRBD1 (5 bases). V gave up 7 bases and J gave up 1 base, with 17 bases separating them. The CDR3 is 17 residues long.